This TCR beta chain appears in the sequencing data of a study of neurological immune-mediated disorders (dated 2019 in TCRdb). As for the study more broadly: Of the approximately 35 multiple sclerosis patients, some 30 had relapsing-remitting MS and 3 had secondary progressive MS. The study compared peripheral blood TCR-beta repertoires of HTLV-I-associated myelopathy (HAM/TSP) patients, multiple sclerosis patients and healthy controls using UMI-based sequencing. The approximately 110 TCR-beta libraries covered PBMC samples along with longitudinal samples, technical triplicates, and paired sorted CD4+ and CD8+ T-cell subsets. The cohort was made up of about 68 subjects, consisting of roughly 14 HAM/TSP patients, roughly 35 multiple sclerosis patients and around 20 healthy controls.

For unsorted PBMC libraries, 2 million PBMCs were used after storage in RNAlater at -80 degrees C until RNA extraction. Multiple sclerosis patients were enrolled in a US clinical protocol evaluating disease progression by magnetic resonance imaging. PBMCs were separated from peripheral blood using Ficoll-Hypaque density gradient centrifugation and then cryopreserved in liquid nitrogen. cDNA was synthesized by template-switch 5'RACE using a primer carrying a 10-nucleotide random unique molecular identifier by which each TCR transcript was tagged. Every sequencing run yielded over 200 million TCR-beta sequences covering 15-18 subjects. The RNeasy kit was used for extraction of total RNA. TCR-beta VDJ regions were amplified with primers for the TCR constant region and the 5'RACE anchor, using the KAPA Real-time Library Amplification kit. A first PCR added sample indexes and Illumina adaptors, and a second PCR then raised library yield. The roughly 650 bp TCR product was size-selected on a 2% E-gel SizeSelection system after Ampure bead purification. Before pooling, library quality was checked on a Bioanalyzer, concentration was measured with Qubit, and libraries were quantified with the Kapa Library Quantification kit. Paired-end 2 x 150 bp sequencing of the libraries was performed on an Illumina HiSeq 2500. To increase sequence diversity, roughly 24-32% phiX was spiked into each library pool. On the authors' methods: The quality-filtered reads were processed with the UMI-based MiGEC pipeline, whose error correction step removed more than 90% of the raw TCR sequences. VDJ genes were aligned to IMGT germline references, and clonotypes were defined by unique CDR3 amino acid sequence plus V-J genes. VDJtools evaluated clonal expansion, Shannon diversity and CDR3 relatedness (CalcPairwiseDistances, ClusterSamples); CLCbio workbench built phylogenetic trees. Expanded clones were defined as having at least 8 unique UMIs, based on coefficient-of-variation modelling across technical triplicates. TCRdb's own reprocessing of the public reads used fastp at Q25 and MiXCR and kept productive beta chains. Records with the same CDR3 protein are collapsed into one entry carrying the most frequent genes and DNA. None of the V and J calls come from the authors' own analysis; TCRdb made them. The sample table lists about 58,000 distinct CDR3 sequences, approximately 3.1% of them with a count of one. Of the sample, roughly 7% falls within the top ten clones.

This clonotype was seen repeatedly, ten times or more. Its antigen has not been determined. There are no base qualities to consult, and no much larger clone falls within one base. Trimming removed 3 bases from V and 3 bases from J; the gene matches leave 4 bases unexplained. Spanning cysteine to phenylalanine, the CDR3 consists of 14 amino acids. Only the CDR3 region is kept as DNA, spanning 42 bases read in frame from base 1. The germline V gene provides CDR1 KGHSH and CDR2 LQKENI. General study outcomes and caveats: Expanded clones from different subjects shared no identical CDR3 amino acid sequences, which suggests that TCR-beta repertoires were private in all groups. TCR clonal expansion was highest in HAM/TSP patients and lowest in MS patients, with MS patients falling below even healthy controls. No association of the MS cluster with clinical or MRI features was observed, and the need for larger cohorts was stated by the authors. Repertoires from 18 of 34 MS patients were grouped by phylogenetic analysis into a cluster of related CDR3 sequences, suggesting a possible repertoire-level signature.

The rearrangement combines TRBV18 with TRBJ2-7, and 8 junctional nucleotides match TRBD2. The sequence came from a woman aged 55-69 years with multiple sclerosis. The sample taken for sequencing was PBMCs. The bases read TGTGCCAGCTCACCGTCGGGAGGGTTCTACGAGCAGTACTTC. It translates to CASSPSGGFYEQYF.